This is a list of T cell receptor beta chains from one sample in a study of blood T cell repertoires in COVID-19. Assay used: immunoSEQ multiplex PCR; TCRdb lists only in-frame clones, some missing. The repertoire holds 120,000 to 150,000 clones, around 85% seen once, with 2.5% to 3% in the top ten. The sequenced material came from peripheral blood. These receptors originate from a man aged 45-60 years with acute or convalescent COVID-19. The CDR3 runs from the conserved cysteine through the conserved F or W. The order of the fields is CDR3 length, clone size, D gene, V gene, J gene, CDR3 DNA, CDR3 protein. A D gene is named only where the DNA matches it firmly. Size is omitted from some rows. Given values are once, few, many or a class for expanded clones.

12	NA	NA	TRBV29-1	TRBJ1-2	TGCAGCGTTGATCAAACAAATGGTGGCTACACCTTC	CSVDQTNGGYTF
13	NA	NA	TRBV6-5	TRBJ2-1	TGTGCCAGCGGCCGGGGATCCTACAATGAGCAGTTCTTC	CASGRGSYNEQFF
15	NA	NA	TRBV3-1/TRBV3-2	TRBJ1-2	TGTGCCAGCAGCCAATCGGCAACCGCGGGCTATGGCTACACCTTC	CASSQSATAGYGYTF
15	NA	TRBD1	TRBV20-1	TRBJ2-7	TGCAGTGCTAGTGCTCCGGGACAGGGGGCATACGAGCAGTACTTC	CSASAPGQGAYEQYF
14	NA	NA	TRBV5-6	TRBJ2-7	TGTGCCAGCAGCTTGGTTGCAGGACAACCCGAGCAGTACTTC	CASSLVAGQPEQYF
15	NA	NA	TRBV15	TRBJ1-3	TGTGCCACCAGCAGAGATCGGGGGGCTGGAAACACCATATATTTT	CATSRDRGAGNTIYF
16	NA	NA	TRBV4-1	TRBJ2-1	TGCGCCAGCAGCCCTTCCCAGGCAACGTCCTACAATGAGCAGTTCTTC	CASSPSQATSYNEQFF
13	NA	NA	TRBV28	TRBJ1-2	TGTGCCAGCAGTTTCCAGGGCCTCTATGGCTACACCTTC	CASSFQGLYGYTF
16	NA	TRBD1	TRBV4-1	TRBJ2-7	TGCGCCAGCAGCCCCTCCGGGACAGGTGTGGGATACGAGCAGTACTTC	CASSPSGTGVGYEQYF
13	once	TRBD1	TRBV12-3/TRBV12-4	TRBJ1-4	TGTGCCAGCAGATATGGACAGGGCGGAAAACTGTTTTTT	CASRYGQGGKLFF
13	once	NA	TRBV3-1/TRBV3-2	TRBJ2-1	TGTGCCAGCAGCCCCGGACTGGGGGGTGAGCAGTTCTTC	CASSPGLGGEQFF
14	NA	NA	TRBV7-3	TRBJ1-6	TGTGCCAGCAGCCTACAGGGAGTTGGATCACCCCTCCACTTT	CASSLQGVGSPLHF
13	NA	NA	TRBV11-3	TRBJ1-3	TGTGCCAGCAGCTACGGGATTACGGACACCATATATTTT	CASSYGITDTIYF
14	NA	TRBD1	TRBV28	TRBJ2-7	TGTGCCAACAGTTTATTGGGACAGGGAACAGAGCAGTACTTC	CANSLLGQGTEQYF
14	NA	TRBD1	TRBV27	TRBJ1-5	TGTGCCAGCAGCCTGACAGGGCGAAATCAGCCCCAGCATTTT	CASSLTGRNQPQHF
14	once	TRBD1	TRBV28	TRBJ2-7	TGTGCCAGCACCCCGGGACAGGGGTACTACGAGCAGTACTTC	CASTPGQGYYEQYF
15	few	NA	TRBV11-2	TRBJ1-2	TGTGCCAGCAGCTCTATATGGCGGGGGAACTATGGCTACACCTTC	CASSSIWRGNYGYTF
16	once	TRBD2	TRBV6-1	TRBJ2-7	TGTGCCAGCAGTGAAGCGCTTACTAGCGGATCCTACGAGCAGTACTTC	CASSEALTSGSYEQYF
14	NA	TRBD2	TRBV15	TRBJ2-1	TGTGCCACCAGCAGAGGCGGGGGGGACCGAGGGCAGTTCTTC	CATSRGGGDRGQFF
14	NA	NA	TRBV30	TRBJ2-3	TGTGCCTGGACGAAACAGGTTTCCCCAGATACGCAGTATTTT	CAWTKQVSPDTQYF
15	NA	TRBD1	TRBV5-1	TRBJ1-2	TGCGCCAGCAGCTCAGGGGGCTTGGGGTATGAAGGCTACACCTTC	CASSSGGLGYEGYTF
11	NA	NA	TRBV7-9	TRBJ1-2	TGTGCCAGCAGCTTGTGGGAGGGCTACACCTTC	CASSLWEGYTF
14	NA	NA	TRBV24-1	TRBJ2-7	TGTGCCACCAGTGACCGACAGACGAGCTACGAGCAGTACTTC	CATSDRQTSYEQYF
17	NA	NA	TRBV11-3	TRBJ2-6	TGTGCCAGCAGCCATCTACAGGCGTGCTCTGGGGCCAACGTCCTGACTTTC	CASSHLQACSGANVLTF
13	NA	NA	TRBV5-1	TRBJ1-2	TGCGCCACACAGGAGGGACCTGAGGATGGCTACACCTTC	CATQEGPEDGYTF
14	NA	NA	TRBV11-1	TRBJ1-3	TGTGCCAGCAGCAAAGGGAGCCCGGGAAACACCATATATTTT	CASSKGSPGNTIYF